This T cell receptor (beta chain) was sequenced in a study of blood T cell repertoires in COVID-19 (dated by TCRdb to about 2020). Notes on the research overall: Samples from collaborators originated in the United States, Italy and Spain and spanned both the acute and convalescent phases of COVID-19. The prospective study material was composed of cDNA or gDNA derived from T cells, B-cell-depleted T cells, or PBMCs. The dataset comprised deeply sampled blood TCRbeta repertoires from subjects exposed to, actively infected with, or recovered from COVID-19. A freely available public database, intended as a resource for researchers studying the immune response to SARS-CoV-2, is where the repertoires were released. The samples were drawn from the first 160 participants of the ongoing ImmuneRACE study and from about 1,200 subjects provided by 6 global collaborators. The sample metadata nearly always contained a de-identified subject ID, COVID-19 status, age in years and sex. HLA class I and class II types, where available, came from metadata supplied by the sample provider rather than from assay-based typing. What the work shows at the level of the full study, not this receptor alone: How much clinical and demographic metadata was included differed by source and by participant, and the metadata was provided uncurated.

About this clone: Its antigen is not yet known. No qualities accompany the bases; no much larger clone lies one base away.

The germline V gene (reference sequence) sets CDR1 to MNHEY and CDR2 to SMNVEV. V is cut by 3 bases and J by 7 bases, and the space between the germline ends is 12 bases. The CDR3, cysteine through phenylalanine, is 13 amino acids long. Only the CDR3 portion is preserved as DNA: 39 bases, with reading frame beginning at the first base. The immunoSEQ Assay, a bias-controlled multiplex PCR, was used to amplify TCRbeta CDR3 regions from genomic DNA. Per the original workflow: Nucleated cell counts per sample were estimated from amplification of reference gene primers within the assay. Sequence reads were collapsed and filtered to measure the absolute abundance of every unique TCRbeta CDR3 rearrangement. For each sample, productive Simpson clonality was calculated as the square root of Simpson's diversity index over productive rearrangements. Not all clones reach the TCRdb copy of this immuneACCESS table, which keeps in-frame sequences only. Checked studies attribute under half of the gap to unresolved V genes and leave the rest unexplained. Clonal size and the V and J genes are those of that table, whereas D and trimming came from the DNA. Present in this sample are approximately 210,000 clones, around four fifths of which were seen just once. Of the sample, less than 20% falls within the top ten clones.

The collaborating institutions used their own protocols to collect whole blood in K2EDTA tubes. For TCRbeta analysis, collaborators shipped samples in one of three forms: frozen whole blood, isolated PBMCs, or DNA extracted from either of those sample types. Sequencing was carried out using peripheral blood. This receptor was obtained from a human donor in a cohort sampled during active COVID-19. The rearrangement combines TRBV27 with TRBJ1-1, with no reliable assignment of the D segment. The CDR3 here reads CASSFQTGGEAFF. Here is the DNA: TGTGCCAGCAGTTTCCAGACGGGAGGTGAAGCTTTCTTT.